This T cell receptor beta chain was recovered during a study of CD8 T cells in ankylosing spondylitis. Broader study findings: Made up of eight or nine highly homologous variants, a TCR beta motif appeared characteristic of ankylosing spondylitis blood. From matched ankylosing spondylitis synovial fluid, disease-linked clones were reportedly recovered at significantly enriched levels.

Using quantitative 5'-RACE with molecular barcodes, the authors made TCR beta libraries. TCRdb independently ran MiXCR on the 5' RACE reads; one entry per CDR3 protein. The sample consists of about 800,000 distinct CDR3 sequences, 10% to 15% of them appearing once. As concerns this clonotype: Its antigen is not known.

V was pared by 3 bases and J by 1 base, with 13 bases between. CDR3 length: 15 residues. CDR1 MGHRA and CDR2 YSYEKL come from the germline V gene. This TCR was sampled from a male donor with ankylosing spondylitis. V and J are TRBV4-1 and TRBJ2-7, with D possibly called TRBD1 or TRBD2 (6 bases each). Sequenced sample: blood, either unsorted or a sorted T cell fraction (not recorded which). In nucleotides, the CDR3 is TGCGCCAGCAGCCAGGAAGGGGGGTTTTCCTACGAGCAGTACTTC. This gives the protein CASSQEGGFSYEQYF.